This T cell receptor (beta chain) was retrieved from a study of shared clonotypes between healthy human individuals. Study conclusions and caveats: Memory subsets generally showed smaller estimated richness than naive subsets did. Specimens sampled were limited to blood, with tissue repertoires likely differing.

Remarks on this clone: What it binds is unknown.

The CDR3 runs to 15 residues. Per germline, CDR1 MNHEY and CDR2 SMNVEV (reference sequence). Trimming cost V 2 bases and J 0 bases, with 9 bases left between them. Execution of the assay was at deep level. Assay: immunoSEQ multiplex PCR; the TCRdb copy retains only in-frame clones and omits some. The sample records some 790,000 clones, 72% being singletons. The material sequenced was memory CD4+ T cells sorted from blood. Specified subset: CD45RA-negative fraction. The chain carries TRBV27 and TRBJ2-3; D gene unclear. This receptor was identified in a young woman in good health. The CDR3 DNA sequence: TGTGCCAGCAGTTTAAGGGTCCCTAGCACAGATACGCAGTATTTT. It translates to CASSLRVPSTDTQYF.